These T cell receptor beta chains were read from a single sample in a study of T-cell memory formation after mild COVID-19. TCRdb analysed the 5' RACE reads with MiXCR anew, one entry per CDR3 protein. Of under 300,000 distinct CDR3 sequences listed, 7% to 10% are singletons. Sequencing was carried out using PBMCs or a T cell subset sorted from them (not recorded which). The receptors come from a man between 18 and 35 years old who had mild COVID-19 (a few samples of this study predate the infection). Cell type and time point are not known. CDR3s include the opening cysteine and the closing phenylalanine or tryptophan. D genes are given only for firm matches. Where a row states a size, it is once, few, many or the class of an expanded clone; other rows omit it.

D gene: NA
J gene: TRBJ2-2
V gene: TRBV20-1
clone size: many
CDR3 DNA: TGCAGTGCTAGTACCCACAAGGGCGGGGAGCTGTTTTTT
CDR3 protein: CSASTHKGGELFF

D gene: NA
J gene: TRBJ1-1
V gene: TRBV4-2
clone size: few
CDR3 DNA: TGTGCCAGCAGGCCCTTAACTAGCACTGAAGCTTTCTTT
CDR3 protein: CASRPLTSTEAFF

D gene: TRBD2
J gene: TRBJ2-3
V gene: TRBV20-1
clone size: NA
CDR3 DNA: TGCAGTGCGCCTAACCGGGGGGGAGTGACAGATACGCAGTATTTT
CDR3 protein: CSAPNRGGVTDTQYF

D gene: TRBD1
J gene: TRBJ2-4
V gene: TRBV24-1
clone size: few
CDR3 DNA: TGTGCCACCAGTGATTCGCGGCAGGGGGACAAAAACATTCAGTACTTC
CDR3 protein: CATSDSRQGDKNIQYF

D gene: NA
J gene: TRBJ1-5
V gene: TRBV20-1
clone size: NA
CDR3 DNA: TGCAGTGCTAGAGATAGGCAGGGCCCTTTAATGGCCCAGCATTTT
CDR3 protein: CSARDRQGPLMAQHF

D gene: TRBD2
J gene: TRBJ2-1
V gene: TRBV20-1
clone size: many
CDR3 DNA: TGCAGTGCCTTAGGGCTAGCGGGATCAAATGAGCAGTTCTTC
CDR3 protein: CSALGLAGSNEQFF

D gene: NA
J gene: TRBJ2-7
V gene: TRBV27
clone size: few
CDR3 DNA: TGTGCCAGCAGTTTATCCGGAGCTTACGAGCAGTACTTC
CDR3 protein: CASSLSGAYEQYF

D gene: NA
J gene: TRBJ2-1
V gene: TRBV20-1
clone size: NA
CDR3 DNA: TGCAGTGGACCGGGACCGATCAATGAGCAGTTCTTC
CDR3 protein: CSGPGPINEQFF

D gene: NA
J gene: TRBJ1-6
V gene: TRBV5-1
clone size: few
CDR3 DNA: TGCGCCAGCAGCTTGACGTACGGGTCACCCCTCCACTTT
CDR3 protein: CASSLTYGSPLHF

D gene: TRBD1
J gene: TRBJ1-3
V gene: TRBV20-1
clone size: NA
CDR3 DNA: TGCAGTGCTCGAGATGGGACAGTCTTAAACACCATATATTTT
CDR3 protein: CSARDGTVLNTIYF

D gene: TRBD2
J gene: TRBJ2-5
V gene: TRBV9
clone size: few
CDR3 DNA: TGTGCCAGCAGCCCCATAGCGGGGGGGACCCAGTACTTC
CDR3 protein: CASSPIAGGTQYF

D gene: TRBD2
J gene: TRBJ2-3
V gene: TRBV4-3
clone size: NA
CDR3 DNA: TGCGCCAGCAGCGCCCCTCGGGAGGCCAGCACAGATACGCAGTATTTT
CDR3 protein: CASSAPREASTDTQYF

D gene: NA
J gene: TRBJ1-2
V gene: TRBV4-2
clone size: few
CDR3 DNA: TGTGCCAGCAGCCAAGCGAATAGCCTCAGCTATGGCTACACCTTC
CDR3 protein: CASSQANSLSYGYTF

D gene: NA
J gene: TRBJ2-1
V gene: TRBV2
clone size: NA
CDR3 DNA: TGTGCCAGCACGGGGGCCGGAGGAAACAATGAGCAGTTCTTC
CDR3 protein: CASTGAGGNNEQFF

D gene: NA
J gene: TRBJ2-1
V gene: TRBV24-1
clone size: NA
CDR3 DNA: TGTGCCACCAGTGATTTGCAAATAGGAGAGAGCTCCTACAATGAGCAGTTCTTC
CDR3 protein: CATSDLQIGESSYNEQFF

D gene: NA
J gene: TRBJ2-1
V gene: TRBV18
clone size: NA
CDR3 DNA: TGTGCCAGCTCCCCCAGTGGCGAGCTTGAGCAGTTCTTC
CDR3 protein: CASSPSGELEQFF

D gene: TRBD1
J gene: TRBJ2-7
V gene: TRBV7-2
clone size: NA
CDR3 DNA: TGTGCCAGCAGCTTAGCGTTCGGGACAGGGCTTAGTGAGCAGTACTTC
CDR3 protein: CASSLAFGTGLSEQYF

D gene: NA
J gene: TRBJ1-2
V gene: TRBV7-2
clone size: few
CDR3 DNA: TGTGCCAGCAGCCCCAGTGCCACCCTCGGGGGCTATGGCTACACCTTC
CDR3 protein: CASSPSATLGGYGYTF

D gene: NA
J gene: TRBJ2-1
V gene: TRBV29-1
clone size: many
CDR3 DNA: TGCAGCGTTGAGACGCAGGGGCGGTACAATGAGCAGTTCTTC
CDR3 protein: CSVETQGRYNEQFF

D gene: NA
J gene: TRBJ2-2
V gene: TRBV7-3
clone size: NA
CDR3 DNA: TGTGCCAGCAGCTCTGATCCTAACACCGGGGAGCTGTTTTTT
CDR3 protein: CASSSDPNTGELFF

D gene: TRBD1
J gene: TRBJ1-4
V gene: TRBV7-9
clone size: few
CDR3 DNA: TGTGCCAGCAGCCTGGGACAGCCTACTAATGAAAAACTGTTTTTT
CDR3 protein: CASSLGQPTNEKLFF

D gene: NA
J gene: TRBJ2-2
V gene: TRBV6-2/TRBV6-3
clone size: NA
CDR3 DNA: TGTGCCAGCACCGCCGGGACTTCAACCGGGGAGCTGTTTTTT
CDR3 protein: CASTAGTSTGELFF

D gene: TRBD1
J gene: TRBJ1-4
V gene: TRBV5-1
clone size: NA
CDR3 DNA: TGCGCCAGCAGCAGCTCCGGGACAGGGGAGCGAAAACTGTTTTTT
CDR3 protein: CASSSSGTGERKLFF

D gene: NA
J gene: TRBJ2-2
V gene: TRBV4-1
clone size: NA
CDR3 DNA: TGCGCCAGCAGCCCCTTAGCCCACCTCAACACCGGGGAGCTGTTTTTT
CDR3 protein: CASSPLAHLNTGELFF